What follows is one T cell receptor (beta chain) and its context. Its antigen is currently not known. There are no base qualities to consult, and no much larger clone falls within one base. The data belong to a study of cytomegalovirus exposure and HLA in healthy donors (dated 2017 in TCRdb). Background on the whole study: In an earlier analysis of several hundred of the donors, 250 to 350 Gb of sequence data and approximately 100 million unique TCR beta sequences from about 179 million T cells were reported. The later analysis used no new phenotypic data to find candidate immune exposures, relying instead on TCR beta sequences and their occurrence across donors. Along with the roughly 670-subject first cohort, a separate validation cohort of over 90 different subjects was used. A later genetic analysis took genome-wide SNP genotypes for 398 of the 666 donors and used that subset as a discovery cohort. To study patterns of TCR occurrence, a later analysis re-analyzed previously published TCR beta repertoires from hundreds of donors and added high-resolution HLA genotyping. Because of strong linkage in the cohort, five DR-DQ haplotypes were treated as single units for association and clustering. To decide whether each TCR beta V gene segment behaved as functional or pseudogenic, an earlier analysis of 587 of the donors relied on high-throughput TCR beta sequencing. Both class I and class II loci were covered by HLA typing, at four-digit resolution. On average, around 240,000 unique TCR beta nucleotide sequences were sequenced per donor among about 400 genotyped donors of the cohort, with around 19% of those sequences being non-productive. All discovery cohort repertoires had been generated using a single sequencing platform. About 310 gigabases of sequencing data and 70 million to 85 million unique TCR sequences were included in an early release covering about 700 HLA-typed donors. The study was designed to test whether signatures of past pathogen exposure could be identified by cataloging public T cell receptors. The number of donors typed differed by locus, with about 620-630 for A, B, C, DRB1 and DQB1, around 560 for DQA1, about 610 for DPA1, and under 490 for DPB1. Of the approximately 400 genotyped donors, less than 90% were placed in the genetic ancestry cluster associated with self-reported Caucasian donors. The T cell repertoires of some 700 subjects were profiled by immunosequencing and related to cytomegalovirus serostatus. The study combined high-throughput TCR immunosequencing, statistical association of individual TCRs with disease status, and machine learning to predict cytomegalovirus infection status. Donor age, sex, ethnicity and CMV serostatus were compiled together with the repertoire data.

From the cysteine up to the phenylalanine, the CDR3 has a length of 14 residues. Solely the CDR3 DNA is kept, with 42 bases framed from the first base. From the germline V gene, CDR1 is MDHEN and CDR2 is SYDVKM. At the junction V is shortened by 3 bases and J by 9 bases, with 15 bases in between. Points the paper makes about the study in general: Because the 87-base-pair reads could not distinguish some IMGT-functional V segments, including TRBV6-2 and TRBV6-3, those segments were excluded. The classifier was reported to diagnose cytomegalovirus status with high specificity and sensitivity in both the original cohort and the validation cohort. Because counts were too low, 15 to 20 rarely observed V segments, including chromosome 9 orphons, were excluded from the earlier analysis of some 540 of the donors. HLA typing was unavailable for some donors at each locus, so association tests used only the typed subset. A total of roughly 160 TCR beta chains were listed by the study as associated with cytomegalovirus. Most CMV-associated TCR beta chains appeared to be HLA-restricted in a later analysis, and the HLA associations seemed to be driven largely by CMV exposure. The only immune exposure information available for the cohort was CMV serostatus. Only TCR beta chains were sequenced in this cohort, and the absence of alpha or paired-chain data limited detectable features. In a later analysis, 15,000 to 20,000 TCR beta sequences were associated with specific HLA alleles at a false discovery rate of 0.05. According to the authors, the approach could potentially be generalized to other disease states and immunological phenotypes. Presence/absence analyses assumed roughly uniform sequencing depth across donors, an assumption that may not hold. In vitro tests confirmed that a few of the cytomegalovirus-associated TCR beta chains recognize cytomegalovirus antigens. According to a later genetic analysis, donors in an Asian-associated ancestry cluster had fewer N-insertions in productive TCRs than the roughly 670-donor mean. Compared with equally common non-associated chains, HLA-associated TCR beta chains in a later analysis were more clonally expanded and had lower generation probabilities. The sequencing pipeline was judged likely to have produced a cluster of highly shared sequence variants as a technical artifact. An association between a missense DCLRE1C variant and V-gene and J-gene trimming of TCR beta chains was found in a later genetic analysis and replicated in an independent cohort. A further reported finding was that TCR beta sequences accurately predicted the HLA-A and HLA-B alleles for most subjects in the first cohort. An earlier analysis of approximately 590 of the donors showed that most TCR beta V segments appeared in productive rearrangements either about 87% or about 30% of the time, which broadly matched IMGT annotations. A later analysis reported that several top co-occurrence clusters appeared linked to parvovirus B19, influenza, CMV and Epstein-Barr virus. When HLA alleles, especially DR and DQ, strongly co-occurred, attributing TCR associations to individual alleles was difficult. In a later analysis, the rate of TCR association differed among HLA loci, with DRB1 alleles having the most associated TCRs and HLA-C alleles having the fewest. Across donors, most TCR sequences were observed very rarely, whereas some public TCRs were present in many individuals. Linkage disequilibrium might explain the correlated functional status among segregating V segments, but an unknown experimental factor could not be excluded.

The cohort was made up of roughly 670 healthy bone marrow donors. At the time of sampling, every cohort member was nominally healthy, though immune exposures that went unrecorded were likely present. The donor tested CMV seropositive and was one of the 289 seropositive cohort members. Every donor gave a peripheral blood sample, and the peripheral blood mononuclear cells from that sample were used for TCR beta sequencing. The Qiagen DNeasy Blood Extraction Kit was used to extract genomic DNA from the blood cell samples. Library preparation used the immunoSEQ multiplex PCR assay. For the multiplex PCR, a mixture combining 60 forward primers for TCR Vbeta segments and 13 reverse primers for TCR Jbeta segments was used. The CDR3 region of rearranged TCR beta genes was amplified from genomic DNA by a multiplex PCR assay. The Illumina HiSeq System was used to sequence the amplified TCR beta libraries as 87-base-pair reads. The authors' pipeline ran thus. Across the 500 to 700 repertoires, a later analysis counted some 81 million unique TCR beta chains, around 11 million of which were shared by at least two donors. Raw reads were error-corrected and collapsed into unique sequences by a nearest-neighbor algorithm in which closely related sequences were merged to remove PCR and sequencing errors. V, D and J gene segments were assigned by aligning CDR3 sequences to IMGT reference sequences. For a sequence to be retained, a match of at least six nucleotides was required to both a V gene segment and a J gene segment. A rearrangement counted as productive if the CDR3 had no stop codons and remained in frame with V and J, and every other rearrangement counted as non-productive. Following IMGT convention, CDR3 was defined as the stretch from the second conserved V-encoded cysteine up to the conserved J-encoded phenylalanine. In an earlier analysis of around 640 of the donors, sequences lacking an unambiguous match to a single V gene segment were excluded. In an earlier analysis of more than 500 of the donors, a V segment was called functional when productive rearrangements were above 56.7%, and segregating when the standard deviation between donors exceeded 5%. A statistical classification framework was built for diagnosing cytomegalovirus status from the catalog of TCR beta chain sequences. A later analysis assigned V and J genes by comparing TCR nucleotide sequences with IMGT/GENE-DB human TR gene sequences. Using the TCRdist pipeline, a later analysis assigned CDR3 sequences along with most-parsimonious VDJ recombination scenarios. In a later analysis, each TCR beta chain was defined by its CDR3 amino acid sequence together with its V-gene family, and reads lacking a unique V-gene family were excluded. A later analysis removed roughly 590 highly shared, low-generation-probability nucleotide sequences to deal with suspected cross-contamination and a sequencing artifact. A later analysis calculated a clonal expansion index for each public chain from normalized within-repertoire ranks of inferred template counts. A later analysis computed generation probabilities with a VDJ recombination model fitted to out-of-frame rearrangements, and checked the results against IGoR. In a later analysis, TCR-TCR, TCR-HLA and TCR-CMV co-occurrence was scored with hypergeometric tests, and a repertoire-size bias correction was applied to TCR pairs. False discovery rates were estimated in a later analysis by permuting HLA or CMV assignments 20 times. In a later analysis, co-occurring TCRs were grouped with DBSCAN, and TCRdist sequence similarity was added when clustering was performed within HLA-allele-positive subsets. Co-occurrence clustering excluded repertoires with fewer than 30,000 or more than 120,000 public chains, plus five with anomalous nucleotide sharing. What TCRdb holds here is the immuneACCESS table cut down to in-frame rearrangements. Part of the clones is not present; checked against another copy, under half of the missing clones reflect an unresolved V gene, and the others are unexplained. That table is the source of V, J and clone size, and D and trimming were worked out from the DNA. The sample includes approximately 92,000 clones, with 81% observed a single time. The ten most abundant clones make up under 5.5% of the sample.

The sequenced material came from PBMCs. The clonotype comes from a woman aged 70-85 years in good health and CMV-seropositive. Recombination joined TRBV28 with TRBJ1-5, with no confident D gene call. The DNA sequence is TGTGCCAGCAGTTTCGGACTCGTTTTGGGGCCCCAGCATTTT. This translates into CASSFGLVLGPQHF.